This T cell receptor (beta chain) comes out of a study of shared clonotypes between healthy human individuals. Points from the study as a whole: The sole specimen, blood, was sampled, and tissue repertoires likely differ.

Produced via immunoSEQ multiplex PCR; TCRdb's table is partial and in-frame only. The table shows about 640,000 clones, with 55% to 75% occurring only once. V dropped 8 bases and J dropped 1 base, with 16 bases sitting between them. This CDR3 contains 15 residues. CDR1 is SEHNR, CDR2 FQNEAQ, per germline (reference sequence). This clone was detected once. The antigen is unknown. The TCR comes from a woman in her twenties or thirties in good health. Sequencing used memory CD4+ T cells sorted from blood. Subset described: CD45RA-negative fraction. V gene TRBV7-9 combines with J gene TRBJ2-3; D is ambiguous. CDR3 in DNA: TGTGCCAGCCAAAGCCCGGCCACGCGCACAGATACGCAGTATTTT. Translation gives CASQSPATRTDTQYF.